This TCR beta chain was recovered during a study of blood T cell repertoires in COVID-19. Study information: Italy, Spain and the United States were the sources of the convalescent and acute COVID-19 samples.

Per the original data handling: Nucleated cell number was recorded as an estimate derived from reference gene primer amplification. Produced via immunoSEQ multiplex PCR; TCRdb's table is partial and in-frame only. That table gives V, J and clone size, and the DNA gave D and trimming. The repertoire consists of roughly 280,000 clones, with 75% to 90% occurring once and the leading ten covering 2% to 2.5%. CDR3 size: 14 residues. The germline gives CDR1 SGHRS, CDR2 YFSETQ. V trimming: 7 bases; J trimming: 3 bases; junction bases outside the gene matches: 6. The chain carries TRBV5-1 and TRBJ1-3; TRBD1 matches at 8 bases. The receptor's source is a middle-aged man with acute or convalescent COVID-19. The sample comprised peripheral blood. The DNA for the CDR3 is TGCGCCAGCCAGCCGACAGGGGTTGGAAACACCATATATTTT. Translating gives CASQPTGVGNTIYF.